The 5 T cell receptor beta chains reported below all come from one sample, sequenced in a study of memory CD4+ T cells and cytomegalovirus serostatus. Single viable CD3+CD4+CD8-CD45RO+ cells were sorted as the memory CD4+ T cells. Profiling relied on immunoSEQ multiplex PCR, and the TCRdb table lists in-frame clones only, not all of them. This sample yields about 80,000 clones, of which approximately 80% are seen a single time; less than 0.85% belongs to the top ten. The source material was memory CD4+ T cells from blood. The receptor source for this set is an adult in good health and CMV-seronegative.

This chain links TRBV5-1 with TRBJ1-1; no firm D call. There are 16 residues in the CDR3. The germline gives CDR1 SGHRS, CDR2 YFSETQ. Trimming took 0 bases from V and 5 from J, leaving 17 bases between them. The CDR3 DNA is TGCGCCAGCAGCTTGGGGGGTGGGGTGATGGGGACTGAAGCTTTCTTT. Protein sequence: CASSLGGGVMGTEAFF.

The gene calls are TRBV5-1 and TRBJ2-6; D unresolved. Trimming left V 7 bases short and J 4 bases short, with 9 bases between. The CDR3 is made up of 13 amino acids. CDR1 SGHRS and CDR2 YFSETQ come from the germline V gene. CDR3 in amino acids: CASLASGANVLTF. The CDR3 DNA sequence: TGCGCCAGCTTGGCTTCGGGGGCCAACGTCCTGACTTTC. The whole variable domain, remainder taken from reference TRBV5-1 and TRBJ2-6, is KAGVTQTPRYLIKTRGQQVTLSCSPISGHRSVSWYQQTPGQGLQFLFEYFSETQRNKGNFPGRFSGRQFSNSRSEMNVSTLELGDSALYLCASLASGANVLTFGAGSRLTVL.

V usage is TRBV5-6 and J usage is TRBJ2-3; 7 bases fit TRBD2. CDR1 and CDR2 (germline): SGHDT, YYEEEE. There are 16 residues in the CDR3. Trimming cost V 0 bases and J 3 bases; bases outside gene matches: 7. The CDR3 loop reads CASSLVYERETDTQYF. Written as DNA, the CDR3 is TGTGCCAGCAGCTTGGTATACGAGCGGGAAACAGATACGCAGTATTTT. The complete variable domain, with remaining parts taken from reference TRBV5-6 and TRBJ2-3, reads DAGVTQSPTHLIKTRGQQVTLRCSPKSGHDTVSWYQQALGQGPQFIFQYYEEEERQRGNFPDRFSGHQFPNYSSELNVNALLLGDSALYLCASSLVYERETDTQYFGPGTRLTVL.

The V and J genes are TRBV28 and TRBJ1-2; D may be TRBD1 (6 bases). Germline CDR1 reads MDHEN; CDR2 reads SYDVKM. This CDR3 region has 14 residues. Trimming pared 3 bases from V and 7 bases from J, leaving 15 bases between. The CDR3: CASSFVRDTTGYTF. The CDR3 DNA sequence: TGTGCCAGCAGTTTTGTCCGGGACACTACTGGCTACACCTTC.

The rearrangement links TRBV2 to TRBJ2-2, with D perhaps given as TRBD1 or TRBD2 (5 bases each). The CDR3 consists of 14 residues. Trimming cost V 4 bases and J 6 bases, with 12 bases left between them. Germline assignment: CDR1 SNHLY and CDR2 FYNNEI. CDR3 sequence reads: CASSVDGTPGELFF. As DNA, the CDR3 is TGTGCCAGCAGTGTGGATGGGACGCCCGGGGAGCTGTTTTTT.